The entry below gives a single TCR beta chain sequence along with its context. These data originate in a study of T cell changes during pregnancy in multiple sclerosis. Germline V lookup: CDR1 SGDLS, CDR2 YYNGEE. Losses at the gene ends were 3 bases for V and 14 bases for J; bases not matched to a gene: 3. This CDR3 comprises 10 residues. Method: immunoSEQ multiplex PCR; TCRdb's copy keeps in-frame clones and lacks some. The data show fewer than 20,000 clones, with nearly 90% seen just once and roughly 12% held by the top ten. This sequence originates from a female donor in good health, enrolled as a control in a pregnancy study. Here the sequenced sample was CD8+ T cells from peripheral blood mononuclear cells, taken after pregnancy. The chain combines TRBV9 with TRBJ1-2; TRBD1 aligns across 8 bases. The CDR3 coding sequence is TGTGCCAGCAGCGGACAGGGGCTAACCTTC. It yields the protein CASSGQGLTF.